The 23 T cell receptor beta chains below come from one sample, sequenced in a study of identifying expanded T cells in peripheral blood (dated by TCRdb to between 2017 and 2020). The library was built by means of the immunoSEQ multiplex PCR assay. The source is immuneACCESS, and TCRdb retained only in-frame sequences with V and J called. Part of the clones is not carried over; for the studies checked, unresolved V genes explain less than half of this, and the remainder is unexplained. The sample contains about 98,000 clones, 88% of them found a single time. The ten largest clones represent roughly 15% of the sample. Source material: blood. The receptors stem from a person aged 18-69 years in good health.

V gene TRBV27 combines with J gene TRBJ2-7, with 9 bases identical to TRBD1. The CDR3 runs 13 residues. The J segment lost 1 base and the V segment lost 6 bases, leaving 1 base of the junction unmatched. Germline V lookup: CDR1 MNHEY, CDR2 SMNVEV (reference sequence). For the CDR3, the DNA is TGTGCCAGCAGGGGGACAGGGTCCTACGAGCAGTACTTC. It yields the protein CASRGTGSYEQYF.

V usage is TRBV5-1 and J usage is TRBJ2-1; possibly TRBD2 for D (5 bases). The CDR3 consists of 15 residues. Germline V gene data show CDR1 as SGHRS and CDR2 as YFSETQ. V gave up 4 bases and J gave up 1 base, with 12 bases separating them. The CDR3 DNA reads as TGCGCCAGCAGCACCGCTGGCGGGTCCTACAATGAGCAGTTCTTC. Translating gives CASSTAGGSYNEQFF. The full variable domain, with the rest looked up from reference TRBV5-1 and TRBJ2-1, is KAGVTQTPRYLIKTRGQQVTLSCSPISGHRSVSWYQQTPGQGLQFLFEYFSETQRNKGNFPGRFSGRQFSNSRSEMNVSTLELGDSALYLCASSTAGGSYNEQFFGPGTRLTVL.

J is TRBJ2-3 and V is TRBV9; 7 positions agree with TRBD1. Germline values: CDR1 SGDLS, CDR2 YYNGEE. After removal of 0 bases from V and 4 bases from J, the junction contained 8 bases not matched to a gene. The CDR3 consists of 16 residues. The CDR3 loop is CASSVVGTENADTQYF. CDR3 DNA: TGTGCCAGCAGCGTAGTAGGGACAGAGAACGCAGATACGCAGTATTTT.

The chain carries TRBV2 and TRBJ2-3; 9 bases are shared with TRBD1. CDR1 SNHLY and CDR2 FYNNEI come from the germline V gene. Losses at the gene ends were 11 bases for V and 4 bases for J; bases not matched to a gene: 10. This CDR3 has 14 residues. The DNA of the CDR3 is TGTGCCGGAAGGGACAGGGTGGGGGCAGATACGCAGTATTTT. This translates into CAGRDRVGADTQYF.

The rearrangement joins TRBV2 to TRBJ2-3, with TRBD2 matching over 10 bases. Trimming cost V 8 bases and J 14 bases; bases outside gene matches: 13. This CDR3 contains 13 residues. The germline V gene has CDR1 SNHLY and CDR2 FYNNEI. The CDR3 nucleotides read TGTGCCAGCGGAGGTCTAGCGGGAGCCCCCCGGTATTTT. This codes for CASGGLAGAPRYF.

The V call is TRBV7-3, the J call TRBJ2-1; TRBD1 might be the D (6 bases). The CDR3 is 13 amino acids. The V end lost 5 bases, the J end lost 9 bases, and 14 bases lay between the germline ends. The germline V gene encodes CDR1 SGHTA and CDR2 FQGTGA. DNA of the CDR3: TGTGCCAGCAGCCAAAACAGGGTTGGTGAGCAGTTCTTC. Translating it yields CASSQNRVGEQFF.

The chain combines TRBV30 with TRBJ1-5; tentatively, D is TRBD1 (5 bases). Trimming took off 1 base at V and 5 bases at J, with 9 bases between the two ends. Germline lookup yields CDR1 GTSNPN and CDR2 SVGIG (reference sequence). The CDR3 is made up of 13 amino acids. The CDR3: CAWSEMGHQPQHF. The DNA of the CDR3 is TGTGCCTGGAGTGAAATGGGACATCAGCCCCAGCATTTT.

The chain couples TRBV19 to TRBJ1-5; 8 nucleotides line up with TRBD1. Per germline, CDR1 LNHDA and CDR2 SQIVND (reference sequence). The CDR3 extends over 14 amino acids. The junction had 9 bases not matched to a gene; V was cut back by 7 bases and J by 7 bases. In DNA, the CDR3 is TGTGCCAGTAACGGACAGGGTGGCCGACAGCCCCAGCATTTT. It is translated as CASNGQGGRQPQHF.

The V and J genes are TRBV7-2 and TRBJ2-5; D gene uncertain. Germline lookup yields CDR1 SGHTA and CDR2 FQGNSA. With 0 bases removed from V and 9 bases from J, the gap between germline ends came to 11 bases. CDR3 size: 13 residues. The CDR3 here is CASSLAQRSAQYF. CDR3 DNA: TGTGCCAGCAGCTTAGCGCAGAGGTCGGCCCAGTACTTC.

This chain links TRBV6-5 with TRBJ2-3; D tentatively fits TRBD1 or TRBD2 (5 bases each). The V end lost 6 bases, the J end lost 6 bases, and 13 bases lay between the germline ends. The germline CDR1 and CDR2 sequences are MNHEY and SVGAGI. The CDR3 spans 13 residues. DNA for the CDR3: TGTGCCAGCAGACTCGAGGGGTGGGATACGCAGTATTTT. It is translated as CASRLEGWDTQYF.

V is TRBV28 and J is TRBJ2-7, with D possibly matching TRBD1 (5 bases). From germline, CDR1 is MDHEN and CDR2 SYDVKM. CDR3 length equals 13 residues. V shed 6 bases and J shed 7 bases, with 16 bases lying between them. CDR3 coding DNA: TGTGCCAGCAGACCCCAGGGCATGAGTGAGCAGTACTTC. Amino acids: CASRPQGMSEQYF.

This chain joins TRBV19 and TRBJ1-1, with D maybe TRBD1 (6 bases). This CDR3 has 15 amino acids. The germline CDR1 and CDR2 sequences are LNHDA and SQIVND (reference sequence). Trimming stripped 9 bases from V and 4 bases from J, with 21 bases between. CDR3 loop: CARGEGGMWGTEAFF. The CDR3 DNA is TGTGCCAGGGGAGAAGGGGGGATGTGGGGCACTGAAGCTTTCTTT.

The CDR3 bases are TGTGCCAGCCCTCGGCAGACTAACTATGGCTACACCTTC. Translation gives CASPRQTNYGYTF. This chain connects TRBV7-3 to TRBJ1-2; D is uncertain. The CDR3 runs to 13 residues. The V gene lost 8 bases and the J gene lost 0 bases, with 10 bases spanning the gap. Germline V lookup: CDR1 SGHTA, CDR2 FQGTGA.

CDR3 sequence reads: CASSQDSRVLNTEAFF. The CDR3 DNA reads as TGCGCCAGCAGCCAAGATAGCAGGGTATTGAACACTGAAGCTTTCTTT. The V call is TRBV4-3, the J call TRBJ1-1; D is possibly TRBD1 (5 bases). V was trimmed by 0 bases and J by 0 bases, leaving 11 bases between them. The CDR3 loop spans 16 amino acids. The germline V gene has CDR1 LGHNA and CDR2 YSLEER.

This chain joins TRBV2 and TRBJ1-1; D is possibly TRBD1 (5 bases). Per germline, CDR1 SNHLY and CDR2 FYNNEI. The CDR3 runs to 13 residues. V was clipped by 8 bases and J by 3 bases, with 13 bases between them. CDR3 DNA sequence: TGTGCCAGCGTAGGGGTAAGGGACACTGAAGCTTTCTTT. It translates to CASVGVRDTEAFF.

The chain has TRBV27 and TRBJ1-4; D gene ambiguous. The CDR3 covers 13 residues. Germline V gene sequence: CDR1 MNHEY, CDR2 SMNVEV (reference sequence). V was clipped by 0 bases and J by 8 bases, with 7 bases between them. The CDR3 is CASSLSIGEKLFF. CDR3 bases: TGTGCCAGCAGTTTATCGATAGGAGAAAAACTGTTTTTT.

The V and J genes are TRBV28 and TRBJ2-7, with TRBD2 identical over 7 bases. Germline trimming cut 10 bases from V and 4 bases from J; bases unmatched to any gene: 10. The CDR3 is 13 residues long. The germline V gene has CDR1 MDHEN and CDR2 SYDVKM. Written as DNA, the CDR3 is TGTGCCACCACAGCGGGAACATCATACGAGCAGTACTTC. Amino acids: CATTAGTSYEQYF.

This chain uses TRBV28 with TRBJ2-5; D is unclear. Trimming pared 5 bases from V and 4 bases from J, leaving 14 bases between. The CDR3 has 14 residues. CDR1 and CDR2 from the germline V gene are MDHEN and SYDVKM. The CDR3: CASSGPSARETQYF. DNA for the CDR3: TGTGCCAGCAGTGGACCTTCGGCACGAGAGACCCAGTACTTC.

The genes are TRBV5-6 and TRBJ2-1; D perhaps matches TRBD2 (6 bases). The CDR3 runs to 15 residues. Germline V lookup: CDR1 SGHDT, CDR2 YYEEEE. V was shortened by 0 bases and J by 0 bases, with 7 bases between the two germline ends. This CDR3 is CASSLAGSSYNEQFF. CDR3 DNA: TGTGCCAGCAGCTTGGCCGGGAGCTCCTACAATGAGCAGTTCTTC.

The gene calls are TRBV18 and TRBJ2-6; D remains unclear. There are 16 residues in the CDR3. V lost 0 bases to trimming and J lost 0 bases, with 6 bases between them. Germline CDR1 and CDR2: KGHSH and LQKENI. This chain's CDR3 is CASSPPINSGANVLTF. CDR3 bases: TGTGCCAGCTCACCACCGATTAACTCTGGGGCCAACGTCCTGACTTTC.

This clone was seen only a few times. This chain connects TRBV2 to TRBJ2-6; perhaps TRBD2 as D (6 bases). CDR1 SNHLY and CDR2 FYNNEI come from the germline V gene. V shed 6 bases and J shed 2 bases, with 8 bases lying between them. This CDR3 contains 14 residues. The CDR3 spells CASSWTTGANVLTF. CDR3 coding DNA: TGTGCCAGCAGCTGGACTACTGGGGCCAACGTCCTGACTTTC.

The chain employs TRBV28 and TRBJ1-1, with TRBD1 identical over 11 bases. The ends lost 6 bases at V and 3 bases at J; junction bases unmatched: 6. Germline V gene sequence: CDR1 MDHEN, CDR2 SYDVKM. The CDR3 extends over 15 amino acids. CDR3 in amino acids: CASRKDRGRDTEAFF. In nucleotides, the CDR3 is TGTGCCAGCAGAAAGGACAGGGGGCGCGACACTGAAGCTTTCTTT.

The V call is TRBV13, the J call TRBJ2-7; TRBD2 might be the D (6 bases). The CDR3 runs 15 residues. V was pared by 4 bases and J by 0 bases, with 13 bases between. CDR1 PRHDT and CDR2 FYEKMQ come from the germline V gene (reference sequence). CDR3: CASSSGLASSYEQYF. In nucleotides, the CDR3 is TGTGCCAGCAGCTCGGGACTCGCCTCCTCCTACGAGCAGTACTTC. Full variable domain (outside the CDR3, taken from reference TRBV13 and TRBJ2-7): AAGVIQSPRHLIKEKRETATLKCYPIPRHDTVYWYQQGPGQDPQFLISFYEKMQSDKGSIPDRFSAQQFSDYHSELNMSSLELGDSALYFCASSSGLASSYEQYFGPGTRLTVT.